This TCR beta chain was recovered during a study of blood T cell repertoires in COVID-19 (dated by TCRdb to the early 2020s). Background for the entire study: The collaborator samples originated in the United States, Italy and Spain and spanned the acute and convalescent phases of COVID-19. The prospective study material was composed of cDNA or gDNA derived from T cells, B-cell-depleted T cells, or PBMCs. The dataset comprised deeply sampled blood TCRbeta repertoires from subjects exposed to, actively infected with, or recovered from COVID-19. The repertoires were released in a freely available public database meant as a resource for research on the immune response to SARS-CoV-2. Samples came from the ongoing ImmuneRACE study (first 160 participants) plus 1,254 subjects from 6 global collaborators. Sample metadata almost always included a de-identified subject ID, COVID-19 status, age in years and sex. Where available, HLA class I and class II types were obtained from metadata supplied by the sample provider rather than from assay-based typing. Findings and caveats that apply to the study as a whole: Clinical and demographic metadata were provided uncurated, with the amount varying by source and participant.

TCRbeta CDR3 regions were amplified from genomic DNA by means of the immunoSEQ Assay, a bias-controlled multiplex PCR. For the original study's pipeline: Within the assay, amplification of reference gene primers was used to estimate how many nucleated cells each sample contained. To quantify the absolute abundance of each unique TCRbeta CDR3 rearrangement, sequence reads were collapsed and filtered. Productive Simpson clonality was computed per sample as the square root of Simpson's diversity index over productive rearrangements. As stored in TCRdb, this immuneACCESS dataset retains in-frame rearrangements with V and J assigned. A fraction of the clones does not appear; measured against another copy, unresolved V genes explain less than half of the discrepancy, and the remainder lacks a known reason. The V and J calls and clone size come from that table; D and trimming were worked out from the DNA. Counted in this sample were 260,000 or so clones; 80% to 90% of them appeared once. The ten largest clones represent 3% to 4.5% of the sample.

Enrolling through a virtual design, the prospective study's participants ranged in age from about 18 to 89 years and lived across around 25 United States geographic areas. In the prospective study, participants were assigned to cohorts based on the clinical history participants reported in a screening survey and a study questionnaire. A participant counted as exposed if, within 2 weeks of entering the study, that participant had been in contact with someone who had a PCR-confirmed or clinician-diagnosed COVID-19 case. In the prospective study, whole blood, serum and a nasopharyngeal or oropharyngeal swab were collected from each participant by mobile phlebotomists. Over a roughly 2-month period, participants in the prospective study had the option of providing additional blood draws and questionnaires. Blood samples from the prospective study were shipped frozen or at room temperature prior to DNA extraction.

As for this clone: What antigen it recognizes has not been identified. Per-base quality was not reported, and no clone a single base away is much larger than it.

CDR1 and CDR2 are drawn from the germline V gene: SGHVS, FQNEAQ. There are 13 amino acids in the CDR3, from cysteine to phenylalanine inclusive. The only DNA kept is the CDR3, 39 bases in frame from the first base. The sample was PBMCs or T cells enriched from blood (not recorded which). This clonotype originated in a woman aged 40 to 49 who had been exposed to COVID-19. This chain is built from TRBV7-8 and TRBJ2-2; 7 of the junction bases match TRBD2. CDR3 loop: CATREGNTGELFF. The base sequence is TGTGCTACTAGGGAGGGGAACACCGGGGAGCTGTTTTTT.